This T cell receptor (beta chain) is from a study of cytomegalovirus exposure and HLA in healthy donors. The V gene's germline CDR1 is SGHNT and CDR2 YYREEE (reference sequence). The CDR3 has 13 amino acids. V was shortened by 0 bases and J by 3 bases, with 7 bases between the two germline ends. This PCR relied on a set of 60 Vbeta primers and 13 Jbeta primers. This table comes from immunoSEQ multiplex PCR, and its TCRdb copy is limited to in-frame clones, with some not included. In the table there are tens of thousands of clones, around 85% of which are singletons. Sequencing input: PBMCs. This chain uses TRBV5-4 with TRBJ2-7, with D possibly being TRBD2 (5 bases). The origin of this receptor is a man aged 30-40 years in good health and CMV-seronegative. The CDR3 here is CASSLGLHYEQYF. CDR3 in DNA: TGTGCCAGCAGCTTGGGACTACACTACGAGCAGTACTTC.